This is a list of T cell receptor beta chains from one sample in a study of blood T cell repertoires in COVID-19. Here immunoSEQ multiplex PCR was the method, and the copy in TCRdb shows in-frame clones only, minus some. The sample yields approximately 100,000 clones, 88% seen once. Sequencing was carried out using peripheral blood. These receptors all come from a woman between 55 and 75 years old with acute or convalescent COVID-19. The CDR3 runs from the conserved cysteine through the conserved F or W. The order of the fields is clone size, V gene, J gene, D gene, CDR3 DNA, CDR3 protein. The D gene is left open where the match is weak. Part of the rows lack a size; the others show once, few, many or a class for expanded clones.

size: once; V: TRBV2; J: TRBJ2-3; D: -; DNA: TGTGCCAGCAGTGAAGAGGTAGCGCCGACAGATACGCAGTATTTT; CDR3: CASSEEVAPTDTQYF
size: -; V: TRBV5-1; J: TRBJ1-4; D: TRBD1; DNA: TGCGCCAGCAGCTTCGGGACAGGGGGTGAAAAACTGTTTTTT; CDR3: CASSFGTGGEKLFF
size: -; V: TRBV14; J: TRBJ2-1; D: -; DNA: TGTGCCAGCAGCCGGGCGAACAATGAGCAGTTCTTC; CDR3: CASSRANNEQFF
size: -; V: TRBV3-1/TRBV3-2; J: TRBJ2-1; D: TRBD2; DNA: TGTGCCAGCAGCCCCAACAGCGGGAGGGCCAATGAGCAGTTCTTC; CDR3: CASSPNSGRANEQFF
size: -; V: TRBV24-1; J: TRBJ1-5; D: -; DNA: TGTGCCACCAGTGGCCAGGGCAGCAATCAGCCCCAGCATTTT; CDR3: CATSGQGSNQPQHF
size: once; V: TRBV27; J: TRBJ1-1; D: -; DNA: TGTGCCAGCAGTCCGCTCGCGCAGGTTGGTGGAGCTTTCTTT; CDR3: CASSPLAQVGGAFF
size: once; V: TRBV2; J: TRBJ2-7; D: TRBD2; DNA: TGTGCCAGCAGTGACGTTCGAGGCGGGAGCTCCTACGAGCAGTACTTC; CDR3: CASSDVRGGSSYEQYF
size: -; V: TRBV27; J: TRBJ2-3; D: TRBD1; DNA: TGTGCCAGCAGTGCGCGGACAGGGCTCCAGGCTACGCAGTATTTT; CDR3: CASSARTGLQATQYF
size: -; V: TRBV2; J: TRBJ2-6; D: -; DNA: TGTGCCAGCAGTGAGTTTGGGGCCTCTGGGGCCAACGTCCTGACTTTC; CDR3: CASSEFGASGANVLTF
size: once; V: TRBV19; J: TRBJ1-5; D: -; DNA: TGTGCCAGTAGTATAACGGGGTATCAGCCCCAGCATTTT; CDR3: CASSITGYQPQHF
size: -; V: TRBV6-1; J: TRBJ2-1; D: TRBD2; DNA: TGTGCCAGCAGTGAAGCGGGCGGGAGGGCCCTCGATGAGCAGTTCTTC; CDR3: CASSEAGGRALDEQFF
size: -; V: TRBV19; J: TRBJ2-3; D: -; DNA: TGTGCCAGTAGTATGGTCGGGAGCTTTACAGATACGCAGTATTTT; CDR3: CASSMVGSFTDTQYF
size: -; V: TRBV27; J: TRBJ1-2; D: TRBD1; DNA: TGTGCCAGCAGTTTCGGACAGGGGAAAGGCTACACCTTC; CDR3: CASSFGQGKGYTF
size: -; V: TRBV6-6; J: TRBJ2-3; D: TRBD1; DNA: TGTGCCAGCAGTTACCCAGGGGGCGCAGATACGCAGTATTTT; CDR3: CASSYPGGADTQYF
size: -; V: TRBV6-5; J: TRBJ2-5; D: -; DNA: TGTGCCAGCAGTTACTCGAACTTATTAGAGACCCAGTACTTC; CDR3: CASSYSNLLETQYF
size: -; V: TRBV28; J: TRBJ2-7; D: -; DNA: TGTGCCAGCACAAACGAAGGGGGAGCCCTACTCTACGAGCAGTACTTC; CDR3: CASTNEGGALLYEQYF
size: -; V: TRBV10-1; J: TRBJ2-5; D: TRBD1; DNA: TGCGCCAGCAGTGAGAGTCTGGGACAGCAAGAGACCCAGTACTTC; CDR3: CASSESLGQQETQYF
size: -; V: TRBV6-6; J: TRBJ1-5; D: -; DNA: TGTGCCAGCAGTTCAGGGGGCAATCAGCCCCAGCATTTT; CDR3: CASSSGGNQPQHF
size: -; V: TRBV5-1; J: TRBJ2-1; D: -; DNA: TGCGCCAGCAGCACCGGGACTTCCTACAATGAGCAGTTCTTC; CDR3: CASSTGTSYNEQFF
size: -; V: TRBV25-1; J: TRBJ1-2; D: -; DNA: TGTGCCAGCAGTGAATATTTCGGGAGCGGCTACACCTTC; CDR3: CASSEYFGSGYTF
size: -; V: TRBV28; J: TRBJ1-5; D: TRBD1; DNA: TGTGCCAGCAGACTACCGGGACAGGGGATCCAGCCCCAGCATTTT; CDR3: CASRLPGQGIQPQHF
size: -; V: TRBV2; J: TRBJ1-1; D: -; DNA: TGTGCCAGCAGAGCCCGGCTGGGGGGGAACATTGAAGCTTTCTTT; CDR3: CASRARLGGNIEAFF
size: -; V: TRBV18; J: TRBJ2-5; D: -; DNA: TGTGCCAGCTCACCATCGTGGCTGGGGGCAGAGACCCAGTACTTC; CDR3: CASSPSWLGAETQYF
size: -; V: TRBV20-1; J: TRBJ1-1; D: -; DNA: TGCAGTGCCCCGGGTCAGTCTGAAGCTTTCTTT; CDR3: CSAPGQSEAFF
size: -; V: TRBV3-1/TRBV3-2; J: TRBJ1-2; D: -; DNA: TGTGCCAGCAGCCCCGCGGCGGAGATTGGTGGCTACACCTTC; CDR3: CASSPAAEIGGYTF
size: -; V: TRBV4-2; J: TRBJ1-2; D: -; DNA: TGTGCCAGCAGCCAAGAGGGGGAACAGGGACCTGTCACCTTC; CDR3: CASSQEGEQGPVTF
size: -; V: TRBV11-2; J: TRBJ2-3; D: -; DNA: TGTGCCAGCAGCCACAGGAGGGGAGATACGCAGTATTTT; CDR3: CASSHRRGDTQYF
size: -; V: TRBV2; J: TRBJ2-5; D: TRBD2; DNA: TGTGCCAGCAGCCATCCCGGGACTAGCTTGGAAGAGACCCAGTACTTC; CDR3: CASSHPGTSLEETQYF
size: -; V: TRBV5-6; J: TRBJ1-3; D: -; DNA: TGTGCCAGCAGCTTGGCACTCTCTGGAAACACCATATATTTT; CDR3: CASSLALSGNTIYF
size: -; V: TRBV6-4; J: TRBJ1-5; D: -; DNA: TGTGCCAGCAGCCCCAGGGGAAGCAATCAGCCCCAGCATTTT; CDR3: CASSPRGSNQPQHF
size: -; V: TRBV11-3; J: TRBJ2-5; D: TRBD2; DNA: TGTGCCAGCAGCTTAGGAGGACTGGGGGGGGATGAGACCCAGTACTTC; CDR3: CASSLGGLGGDETQYF
size: -; V: TRBV10-2; J: TRBJ2-2; D: TRBD2; DNA: TGCGCCAGCTCCCTGACTAGCGTCACCGGGGAGCTGTTTTTT; CDR3: CASSLTSVTGELFF
size: -; V: TRBV25-1; J: TRBJ1-2; D: -; DNA: TGTGCCAGCAGTGCCGGGACTGCTGGCTACACCTTC; CDR3: CASSAGTAGYTF
size: -; V: TRBV4-1; J: TRBJ1-1; D: -; DNA: TGCGCCAGCAGCCAGGGGCCGGGTCAACGGAACACTGAAGCTTTCTTT; CDR3: CASSQGPGQRNTEAFF
size: -; V: TRBV6-5; J: TRBJ1-4; D: -; DNA: TGTGCCAGCAGTTCGAGGTCACAGGTTAATGAAAAACTGTTTTTT; CDR3: CASSSRSQVNEKLFF
size: -; V: TRBV5-1; J: TRBJ2-1; D: TRBD2; DNA: TGCGCCAGCACCGGTGGAGCGGGGCCCCTTCTCAATGAGCAGTTCTTC; CDR3: CASTGGAGPLLNEQFF
size: -; V: TRBV2; J: TRBJ1-4; D: -; DNA: TGTGCCAGCACTGGAATTGGGGCCGGAGCTGAAAAACTGTTTTTT; CDR3: CASTGIGAGAEKLFF
size: -; V: TRBV7-6; J: TRBJ2-1; D: TRBD2; DNA: TGTGCCAGCAGCTTAATACTAGCGGGGACTTACAATGAGCAGTTCTTC; CDR3: CASSLILAGTYNEQFF
size: -; V: TRBV12-3/TRBV12-4; J: TRBJ2-5; D: TRBD2; DNA: TGTGCCAGCACCGGGGGGGAGGAGACCCAGTACTTC; CDR3: CASTGGEETQYF
size: -; V: TRBV19; J: TRBJ2-1; D: -; DNA: TGTGCCAGTAGAGAACAGGGTGATACCTACAATGAGCAGTTCTTC; CDR3: CASREQGDTYNEQFF
size: -; V: TRBV28; J: TRBJ1-1; D: TRBD1; DNA: TGTGCCAGCACCAGACAGGGGGTTGGATCGGGCACTGAAGCTTTCTTT; CDR3: CASTRQGVGSGTEAFF
size: -; V: TRBV11-3; J: TRBJ2-1; D: -; DNA: TGTGCCAGCAGCTTAGATAAGGGGAATGAGCAGTTCTTC; CDR3: CASSLDKGNEQFF